Each of the 9 T cell receptor beta chains below was sequenced from the same sample in a study of Ad26.COV2.S vaccination and SARS-CoV-2 variants. Treatment indicated: roughly 20 received Ad26.COV2.S at low or high dose, single or two shots; several received placebo; per-sample allocation not given. Vaccine and placebo recipients were sampled on day 63 after the first injection. Clones were read by immunoSEQ multiplex PCR, and TCRdb kept only the in-frame ones, dropping some. Seen here are some 420,000 clones, roughly 88% observed once, and the top ten hold around 3.6%. This specimen consisted of peripheral blood, obtained in a trial of Ad26.COV2.S vaccine versus placebo. All receptors derive from a person aged 18-65 years who received the Ad26.COV2.S COVID-19 vaccine or a placebo.

The rearrangement links TRBV4-3 to TRBJ1-3, with TRBD1 matching over 8 bases. The CDR3 has 16 residues. With V trimmed by 0 bases and J by 2 bases, 3 bases remained unmatched. Germline values: CDR1 LGHNA, CDR2 YSLEER. The CDR3 bases are TGCGCCAGCAGCCAAGATCAGACAGGGGCTGGAAACACCATATATTTT. Protein product: CASSQDQTGAGNTIYF.

V gene TRBV5-8 combines with J gene TRBJ2-2; D call uncertain. Germline CDR1 is SGHTS and CDR2 is YDEGEE. V was clipped by 5 bases and J by 6 bases, with 2 bases between them. The CDR3 has 10 residues. CDR3: CASSAGELFF. The CDR3 nucleotides read TGTGCCAGCAGTGCCGGGGAGCTGTTTTTT. The complete variable domain, with remaining parts taken from reference TRBV5-8 and TRBJ2-2, reads EAGVTQSPTHLIKTRGQQATLRCSPISGHTSVYWYQQALGLGLQFLLWYDEGEERNRGNFPPRFSGRQFPNYSSELNVNALELEDSALYLCASSAGELFFGEGSRLTVL.

CDR3 region: CASSPRPGQAPSGANVLTF. CDR3 nucleotide sequence: TGTGCCAGCAGTCCGCGACCGGGACAGGCACCTTCTGGGGCCAACGTCCTGACTTTC. The chain couples TRBV6-2 or TRBV6-3 to TRBJ2-6; 8 bases align to TRBD1. V shed 5 bases and J 1 base; nucleotides not matched to a gene: 13. CDR3 length equals 19 residues. The germline CDR1 and CDR2 sequences are MNHEY and SVGEGT.

The chain combines TRBV7-2 with TRBJ2-2, with no clear D. Germline V gene lookup returns CDR1 SGHTA and CDR2 FQGNSA. V was clipped by 1 base and J by 1 base, with 7 bases between them. The CDR3 sequence is 15 residues long. CDR3 DNA sequence: TGTGCCAGCAGCTTAGAATCAGTGAACACCGGGGAGCTGTTTTTT. Translation gives CASSLESVNTGELFF.

The rearrangement joins TRBV9 to TRBJ2-6, with no clear D. CDR3 size: 15 residues. In germline, CDR1 is SGDLS, CDR2 YYNGEE. Trimming cost V 1 base and J 0 bases, with 5 bases left between them. This chain's CDR3 is CASSVTNSGANVLTF. The CDR3 bases are TGTGCCAGCAGCGTAACGAACTCTGGGGCCAACGTCCTGACTTTC.

The rearrangement uses TRBV5-1 and TRBJ2-1; 8 bases agree with TRBD1. The CDR3 extends over 15 amino acids. Germline V gene sequence: CDR1 SGHRS, CDR2 YFSETQ. Trimming at V came to 4 bases and at J to 4 bases, leaving 7 bases not matched to a gene. CDR3 region: CASSPGQGQYNEQFF. CDR3 DNA sequence: TGCGCCAGCAGCCCAGGACAGGGTCAGTACAATGAGCAGTTCTTC.

This clone came up once. This sequence joins TRBV7-9 and TRBJ1-1; D remains ambiguous. Per germline, CDR1 SEHNR and CDR2 FQNEAQ (reference sequence). The V end lost 5 bases, the J end lost 2 bases, and 6 bases lay between the germline ends. There are 12 residues in the CDR3. CDR3 residues: CASSPHNTEAFF. CDR3 DNA: TGTGCCAGCAGCCCCCACAACACTGAAGCTTTCTTT.

The V and J genes are TRBV9 and TRBJ2-2; 9 nucleotides line up with TRBD1. The germline gives CDR1 SGDLS, CDR2 YYNGEE. This CDR3 is 16 amino acids long. V gave up 3 bases and J gave up 8 bases; unmatched junction bases: 11. The CDR3 DNA follows: TGTGCCAGCAGCGCCCCGTCGGGACAGGGTGTGGGGGAGCTGTTTTTT. Residues: CASSAPSGQGVGELFF.

This chain joins TRBV6-5 and TRBJ1-5; D perhaps matches TRBD1 (6 bases). Germline V gives CDR1 MNHEY, CDR2 SVGAGI. Between the trimmed V and J ends, which lost 0 bases and 5 bases, there was a span of 11 bases. This CDR3 is 15 amino acids long. The CDR3 is CASSYSGKGDQPQHF. The CDR3 nucleotides read TGTGCCAGCAGTTACTCGGGGAAGGGGGATCAGCCCCAGCATTTT.